One sample yielded the 2 T cell receptor beta chains listed below, sequenced in a study of T cell responses to AZD1222 COVID-19 vaccine. Assay: immunoSEQ multiplex PCR; the TCRdb copy retains only in-frame clones and omits some. The data show under 200,000 clones, more than 90% seen once. The source was peripheral blood, collected on day 0 of AZD1222 vaccination. The receptor source for this set is an adult in good health.

The V call is TRBV30, the J call TRBJ1-4; tentative D call: TRBD1 (6 bases). Germline-derived CDR1 and CDR2 are GTSNPN and SVGIG (reference sequence). V lost 5 bases to trimming and J lost 4 bases, with 11 bases between them. The CDR3 is 13 amino acids. CDR3 sequence reads: CAWGQTNNEKLFF. CDR3 coding DNA: TGTGCCTGGGGACAGACAAATAATGAAAAACTGTTTTTT.

The chain is built from TRBV3-1 (or the pseudogene TRBV3-2) and TRBJ2-1, with 15 positions matching TRBD2. V trimming: 3 bases; J trimming: 4 bases; junction bases outside the gene matches: 1. This CDR3 spans 16 amino acids. Germline loops: CDR1 LGHDT, CDR2 YNNKEL (reference sequence). The CDR3 region has the DNA TGTGCCAGCAGCCAGGGACTAGCGGGAGGTTACAATGAGCAGTTCTTC. This gives the protein CASSQGLAGGYNEQFF.